This T cell receptor beta chain was found in a study of blood T cell repertoires in COVID-19. At the level of the study: Sites in the United States, Italy and Spain provided acute and convalescent COVID-19 samples.

In the authors' workflow: Amplified reference gene primers provided the basis for estimating nucleated cell counts. Assay: immunoSEQ multiplex PCR; the TCRdb copy retains only in-frame clones and omits some. V and J calls and clone size are those listed in that table; D and trimming were worked out from the DNA. Among 45,000 to 65,000 clones listed, around four fifths were seen once. CDR1 and CDR2 (germline): SGDLS, YYNGEE. Germline trimming cut 6 bases from V and 1 base from J; bases unmatched to any gene: 10. CDR3 size: 16 residues. Material: peripheral blood. This clonotype was sampled from a woman older than 75 with acute or convalescent COVID-19. This rearrangement joins TRBV9 to TRBJ2-3; 8 nucleotides match TRBD2. The chain's CDR3 is CASTERGGQGTDTQYF. The CDR3, as DNA: TGTGCCAGCACTGAACGGGGGGGGCAAGGCACAGATACGCAGTATTTT. The full variable domain, its missing parts supplied by reference TRBV9 and TRBJ2-3, is DSGVTQTPKHLITATGQRVTLRCSPRSGDLSVYWYQQSLDQGLQFLIQYYNGEERAKGNILERFSAQQFPDLHSELNLSSLELGDSALYFCASTERGGQGTDTQYFGPGTRLTVL.